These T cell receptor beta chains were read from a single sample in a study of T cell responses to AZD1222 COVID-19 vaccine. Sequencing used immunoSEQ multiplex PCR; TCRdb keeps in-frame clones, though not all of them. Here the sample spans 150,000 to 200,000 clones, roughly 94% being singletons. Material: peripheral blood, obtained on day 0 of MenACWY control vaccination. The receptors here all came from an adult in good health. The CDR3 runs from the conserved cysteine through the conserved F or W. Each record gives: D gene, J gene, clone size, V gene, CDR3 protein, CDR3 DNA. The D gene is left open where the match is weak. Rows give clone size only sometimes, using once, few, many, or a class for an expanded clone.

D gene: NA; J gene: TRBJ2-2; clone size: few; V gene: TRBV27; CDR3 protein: CASSTTGELFF; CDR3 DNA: TGTGCCAGCAGCACTACCGGGGAGCTGTTTTTT
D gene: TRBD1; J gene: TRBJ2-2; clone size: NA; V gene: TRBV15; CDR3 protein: CATSTDRGLTGELFF; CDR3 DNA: TGTGCCACCAGCACCGACAGGGGGTTGACCGGGGAGCTGTTTTTT
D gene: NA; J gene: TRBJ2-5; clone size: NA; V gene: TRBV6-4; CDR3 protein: CASSQSPGGMETQYF; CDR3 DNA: TGTGCCAGCAGTCAATCCCCGGGCGGGATGGAGACCCAGTACTTC
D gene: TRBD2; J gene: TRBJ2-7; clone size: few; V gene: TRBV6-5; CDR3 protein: CASSYGLAYEQYF; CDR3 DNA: TGTGCCAGCAGTTACGGACTAGCCTACGAGCAGTACTTC
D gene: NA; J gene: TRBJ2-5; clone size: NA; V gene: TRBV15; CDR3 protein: CATSREQMWETQYF; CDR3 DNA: TGTGCCACCAGCAGAGAGCAAATGTGGGAGACCCAGTACTTC
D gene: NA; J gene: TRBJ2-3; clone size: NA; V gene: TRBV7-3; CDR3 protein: CASSLTGTADTQYF; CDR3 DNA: TGTGCCAGCAGCTTAACCGGGACGGCAGATACGCAGTATTTT
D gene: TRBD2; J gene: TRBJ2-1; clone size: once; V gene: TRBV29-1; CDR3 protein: CSVAGTKYNIEQFF; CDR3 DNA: TGCAGCGTTGCCGGGACTAAGTACAACATAGAGCAGTTCTTC
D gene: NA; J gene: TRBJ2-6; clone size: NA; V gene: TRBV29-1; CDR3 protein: CSADSGANVLTF; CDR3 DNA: TGCAGCGCCGATTCTGGGGCCAACGTCCTGACTTTC
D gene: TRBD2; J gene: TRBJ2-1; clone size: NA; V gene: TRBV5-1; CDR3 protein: CASRPPGTSGVNNEQFF; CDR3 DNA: TGCGCCAGCAGACCCCCTGGGACTAGCGGGGTAAACAATGAGCAGTTCTTC
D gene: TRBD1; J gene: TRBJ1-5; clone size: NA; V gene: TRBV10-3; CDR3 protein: CAISEADRGGNQPQHF; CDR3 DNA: TGTGCCATCAGTGAGGCGGACAGGGGCGGCAATCAGCCCCAGCATTTT
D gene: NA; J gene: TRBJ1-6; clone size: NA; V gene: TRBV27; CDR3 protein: CASSLPSDNSPLHF; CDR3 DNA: TGTGCCAGCAGTTTGCCCAGCGATAATTCACCCCTCCACTTT
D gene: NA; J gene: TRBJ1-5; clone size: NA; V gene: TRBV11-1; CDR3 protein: CASSFGQPQHF; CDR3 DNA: TGTGCCAGCAGCTTCGGGCAGCCCCAGCATTTT
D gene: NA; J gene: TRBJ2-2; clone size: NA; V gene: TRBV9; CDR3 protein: CASSVVGDTGELFF; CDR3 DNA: TGTGCCAGCAGCGTAGTCGGGGACACCGGGGAGCTGTTTTTT
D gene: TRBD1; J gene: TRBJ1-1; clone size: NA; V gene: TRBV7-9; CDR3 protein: CASSLWTGAEAFF; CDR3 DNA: TGTGCCAGCAGCTTATGGACAGGAGCTGAAGCTTTCTTT
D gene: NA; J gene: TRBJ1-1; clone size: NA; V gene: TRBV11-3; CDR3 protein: CASSPRERIDPEAFF; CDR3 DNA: TGTGCCAGCAGTCCGAGGGAGCGGATCGATCCTGAAGCTTTCTTT
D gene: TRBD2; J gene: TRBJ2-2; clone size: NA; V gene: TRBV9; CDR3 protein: CASSAISGSTGELFF; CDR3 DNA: TGTGCCAGCAGCGCGATTAGCGGGAGCACCGGGGAGCTGTTTTTT
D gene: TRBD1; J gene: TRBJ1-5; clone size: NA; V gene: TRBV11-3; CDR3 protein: CASNQGVGQPQHF; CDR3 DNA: TGTGCCAGCAACCAGGGGGTTGGACAGCCCCAGCATTTT
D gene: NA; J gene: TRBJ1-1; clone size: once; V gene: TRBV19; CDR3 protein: CASISLGSATEAFF; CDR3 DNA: TGTGCCAGTATCTCTCTGGGGTCGGCCACTGAAGCTTTCTTT
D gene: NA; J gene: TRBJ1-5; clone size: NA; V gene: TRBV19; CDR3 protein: CASSMYQPQHF; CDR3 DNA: TGTGCCAGTAGTATGTACCAGCCCCAGCATTTT
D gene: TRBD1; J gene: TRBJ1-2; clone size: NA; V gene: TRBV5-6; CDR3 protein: CASSLEGQGNYGYTF; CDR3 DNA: TGTGCCAGCAGCTTGGAAGGACAGGGGAACTATGGCTACACCTTC
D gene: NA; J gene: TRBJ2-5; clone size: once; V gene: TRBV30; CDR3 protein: CAWSGPGETQYF; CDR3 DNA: TGTGCCTGGAGTGGCCCCGGGGAGACCCAGTACTTC
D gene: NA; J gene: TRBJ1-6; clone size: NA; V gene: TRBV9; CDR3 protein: CASSRNLRTANSPLHF; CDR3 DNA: TGTGCCAGTTCTCGTAATCTGAGAACCGCTAATTCACCCCTCCACTTT
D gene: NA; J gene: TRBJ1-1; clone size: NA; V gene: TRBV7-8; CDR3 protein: CASSLERSSGGPEAFF; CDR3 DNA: TGTGCCAGCAGCTTAGAAAGGAGTTCCGGGGGACCTGAAGCTTTCTTT
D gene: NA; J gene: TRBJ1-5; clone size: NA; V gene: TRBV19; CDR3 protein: CASKSWQDVQPQHF; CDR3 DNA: TGTGCCAGTAAATCATGGCAGGACGTACAGCCCCAGCATTTT
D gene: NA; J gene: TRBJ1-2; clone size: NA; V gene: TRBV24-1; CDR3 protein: CATSDGQGAFLSGYTF; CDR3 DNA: TGTGCCACCAGTGATGGGCAGGGCGCTTTCCTATCAGGCTACACCTTC
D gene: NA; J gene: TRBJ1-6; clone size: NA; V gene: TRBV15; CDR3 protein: CATSRDRGSNSPLHF; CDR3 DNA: TGTGCCACCAGCAGAGATCGGGGCAGTAATTCACCCCTCCACTTT
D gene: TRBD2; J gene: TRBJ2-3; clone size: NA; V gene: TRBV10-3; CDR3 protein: CAISLAGRDTQYF; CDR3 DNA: TGTGCCATCAGTCTAGCGGGGCGAGATACGCAGTATTTT
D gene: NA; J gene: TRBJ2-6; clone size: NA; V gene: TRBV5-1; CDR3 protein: CASSLVGSGANVLTF; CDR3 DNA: TGCGCCAGCAGCTTGGTTGGGTCTGGGGCCAACGTCCTGACTTTC
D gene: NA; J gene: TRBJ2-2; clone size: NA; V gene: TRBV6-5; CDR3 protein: CAAWGVGNTGELFF; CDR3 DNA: TGTGCCGCATGGGGGGTTGGGAACACCGGGGAGCTGTTTTTT
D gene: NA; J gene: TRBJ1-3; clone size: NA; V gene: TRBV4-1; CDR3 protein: CASSIRNPTWESSGNTIYF; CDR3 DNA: TGCGCCAGCAGCATCCGGAACCCCACTTGGGAGAGCTCTGGAAACACCATATATTTT
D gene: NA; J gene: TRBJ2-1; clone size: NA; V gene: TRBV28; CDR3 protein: CASSFYNEQFF; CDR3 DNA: TGTGCCAGCAGCTTTTACAATGAGCAGTTCTTC
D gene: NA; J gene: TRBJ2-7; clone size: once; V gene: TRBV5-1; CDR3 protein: CASSLGSPYEQYF; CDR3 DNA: TGCGCCAGCAGCTTGGGGAGCCCCTACGAGCAGTACTTC
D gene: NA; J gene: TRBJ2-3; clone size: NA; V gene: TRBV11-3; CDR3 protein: CASNPGAPDTQYF; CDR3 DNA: TGTGCCAGCAACCCGGGCGCCCCAGATACGCAGTATTTT
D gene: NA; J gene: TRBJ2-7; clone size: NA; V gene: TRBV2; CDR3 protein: CATIPGTLSYEQYF; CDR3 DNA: TGTGCCACCATACCGGGGACACTCTCCTACGAGCAGTACTTC
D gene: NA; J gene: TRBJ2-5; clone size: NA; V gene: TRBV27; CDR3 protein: CASSRTAWETQYF; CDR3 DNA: TGTGCCAGCAGTAGGACAGCGTGGGAGACCCAGTACTTC
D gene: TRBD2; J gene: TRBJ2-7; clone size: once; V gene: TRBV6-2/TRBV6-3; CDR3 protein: CASSFGTSGIHEQYF; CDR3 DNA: TGTGCCAGCAGTTTCGGGACTAGCGGGATCCACGAGCAGTACTTC
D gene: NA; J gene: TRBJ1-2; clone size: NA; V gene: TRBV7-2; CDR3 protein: CASSLAWAGKGYTF; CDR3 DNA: TGTGCCAGCAGCTTAGCGTGGGCAGGGAAGGGCTACACCTTC
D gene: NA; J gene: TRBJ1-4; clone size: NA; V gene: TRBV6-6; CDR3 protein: CASTSGRESEKLFF; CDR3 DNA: TGTGCCAGCACCAGTGGCAGGGAAAGTGAAAAACTGTTTTTT
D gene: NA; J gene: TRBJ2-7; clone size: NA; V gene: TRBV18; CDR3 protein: CASSLQRQLGAYEQYF; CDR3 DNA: TGTGCCAGCTCACTCCAAAGACAGCTAGGGGCCTACGAGCAGTACTTC
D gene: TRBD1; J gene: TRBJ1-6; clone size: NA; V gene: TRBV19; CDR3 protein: CASSISTGGNSPLHF; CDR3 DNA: TGTGCCAGTAGTATATCGACAGGGGGTAATTCACCCCTCCACTTT
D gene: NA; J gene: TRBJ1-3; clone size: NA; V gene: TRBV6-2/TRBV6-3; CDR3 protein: CASSGALSGNTIYF; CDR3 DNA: TGTGCCAGCAGCGGGGCCCTCTCTGGAAACACCATATATTTT
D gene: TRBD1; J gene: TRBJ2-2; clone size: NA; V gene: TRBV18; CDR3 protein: CASSNQGARTGELFF; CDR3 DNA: TGTGCCAGCTCAAACCAGGGGGCGCGAACCGGGGAGCTGTTTTTT
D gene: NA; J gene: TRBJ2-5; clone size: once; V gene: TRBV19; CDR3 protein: CASSQGIIETQYF; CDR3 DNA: TGTGCCAGTAGCCAGGGTATTATAGAGACCCAGTACTTC
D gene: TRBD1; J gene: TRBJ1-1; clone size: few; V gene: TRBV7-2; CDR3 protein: CASSLTDRGYVAFF; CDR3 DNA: TGTGCCAGCAGCTTAACGGACAGGGGATATGTAGCTTTCTTT
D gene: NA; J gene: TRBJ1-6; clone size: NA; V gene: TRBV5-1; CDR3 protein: CASSSYSAGSSYNSPLHF; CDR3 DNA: TGCGCCAGCAGCTCCTACTCCGCAGGGAGCTCCTATAATTCACCCCTCCACTTT
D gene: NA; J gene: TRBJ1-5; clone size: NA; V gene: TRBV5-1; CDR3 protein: CASSLDASNQPQHF; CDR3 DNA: TGCGCCAGCAGCTTGGACGCTAGCAATCAGCCCCAGCATTTT
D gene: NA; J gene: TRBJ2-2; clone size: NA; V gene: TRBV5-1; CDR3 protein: CASSQQGGTYTGELFF; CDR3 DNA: TGCGCCAGCAGTCAACAGGGGGGGACCTACACCGGGGAGCTGTTTTTT
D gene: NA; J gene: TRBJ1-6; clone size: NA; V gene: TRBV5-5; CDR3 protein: CASSLTGSDNSPLHF; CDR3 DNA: TGTGCCAGCAGCTTGACGGGATCTGATAATTCACCCCTCCACTTT
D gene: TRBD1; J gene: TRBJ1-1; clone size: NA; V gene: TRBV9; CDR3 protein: CASSVTGTGALEAFF; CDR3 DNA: TGTGCCAGCAGCGTTACCGGGACAGGGGCACTGGAAGCTTTCTTT